These T cell receptor beta chains were read from a single sample in a study of blood T cell repertoires in COVID-19. Clones were read by immunoSEQ multiplex PCR, and TCRdb kept only the in-frame ones, dropping some. The repertoire holds tens of thousands of clones, with 85% to 90% as singletons. Sequenced material: peripheral blood. These receptors came from a man at least 80 years old in a cohort sampled during active COVID-19. The CDR3 runs from the conserved cysteine through the conserved F or W. D genes are given only for firm matches. Clone size is not always given. Where it is, it says once, few, many or a class for expanded clones.

d_call	j_call	clone_size	v_call	cdr3_aa	cdr3_nt
.	TRBJ2-1	.	TRBV3-1/TRBV3-2	CATEGGGYNEQFF	TGTGCCACCGAGGGAGGGGGCTACAATGAGCAGTTCTTC
.	TRBJ1-1	.	TRBV11-2	CASSLAGNTEAFF	TGTGCCAGCAGCTTGGCGGGGAACACTGAAGCTTTCTTT
.	TRBJ1-3	.	TRBV6-5	CASMIDSRSGNTIYF	TGTGCCAGCATGATAGACAGCCGCTCTGGAAACACCATATATTTT
.	TRBJ1-2	.	TRBV7-3	CATSREGGFYGYTF	TGTGCCACCAGCAGGGAGGGGGGATTCTATGGCTACACCTTC
.	TRBJ2-7	.	TRBV12-3/TRBV12-4	CASSFGRVYEQYF	TGTGCCAGCAGTTTTGGGCGGGTGTACGAGCAGTACTTC
.	TRBJ1-1	.	TRBV12-3/TRBV12-4	CASSLFGTEAFF	TGTGCCAGCAGTTTATTCGGTACTGAAGCTTTCTTT
TRBD1	TRBJ1-5	.	TRBV7-2	CASSLTTGLRQPQHF	TGTGCCAGCAGCTTAACGACAGGGCTACGGCAGCCCCAGCATTTT
.	TRBJ2-5	.	TRBV6-2/TRBV6-3	CASSVDRNQETQYF	TGTGCCAGCAGTGTCGACAGAAACCAAGAGACCCAGTACTTC
.	TRBJ1-1	.	TRBV4-2	CASSQDTGEDTEAFF	TGTGCCAGCAGCCAAGATACAGGCGAGGACACTGAAGCTTTCTTT
TRBD1	TRBJ2-5	.	TRBV7-2	CASSFGAARGETQYF	TGTGCCAGCAGCTTCGGTGCAGCCAGGGGGGAGACCCAGTACTTC
.	TRBJ1-1	.	TRBV2	CASGGQVAAEAFF	TGTGCCAGCGGGGGCCAGGTAGCCGCTGAAGCTTTCTTT
.	TRBJ2-5	.	TRBV6-5	CATYHRNQETQYF	TGTGCCACCTACCACAGAAACCAAGAGACCCAGTACTTC
.	TRBJ1-3	few	TRBV6-1	CASSELSSGNTIYF	TGTGCCAGCAGTGAACTGAGCTCTGGAAACACCATATATTTT
TRBD1	TRBJ1-6	.	TRBV7-9	CASSLGTGKNSPLHF	TGTGCCAGCAGCTTAGGGACAGGGAAAAATTCACCCCTCCACTTT
TRBD1	TRBJ1-6	.	TRBV5-6	CASSLGTGGASPLHF	TGTGCCAGCAGCTTGGGGACAGGGGGCGCGTCTCCCCTCCACTTT
TRBD1	TRBJ2-1	.	TRBV24-1	CATSDLAGQGYNEQFF	TGTGCCACCAGTGATTTGGCAGGACAGGGTTACAATGAGCAGTTCTTC
.	TRBJ2-1	.	TRBV19	CASSADKGPRNEQFF	TGTGCCAGTAGTGCGGACAAGGGGCCTCGCAATGAGCAGTTCTTC
TRBD1	TRBJ1-5	once	TRBV4-2	CASSPTGGNQPQHF	TGTGCCAGCAGCCCCACAGGGGGCAATCAGCCCCAGCATTTT
TRBD1	TRBJ1-1	.	TRBV3-1/TRBV3-2	CASTTGGVNTEAFF	TGTGCCAGCACCACAGGGGGAGTGAACACTGAAGCTTTCTTT
.	TRBJ1-1	.	TRBV20-1	CSASPLQLNTEAFF	TGCAGTGCTAGTCCCCTACAGCTGAACACTGAAGCTTTCTTT
.	TRBJ1-6	few	TRBV5-4	CASSLDGGSSPLHF	TGTGCCAGCAGCTTGGACGGGGGTAGTTCACCCCTCCACTTT
.	TRBJ1-1	few	TRBV14	CASSQVAMNTEAFF	TGTGCCAGCAGCCAAGTAGCTATGAACACTGAAGCTTTCTTT
.	TRBJ1-4	.	TRBV21-1	CAQVGSPGEKLFF	TGTGCCCAAGTAGGCAGCCCAGGGGAAAAACTGTTTTTT
TRBD1	TRBJ1-2	.	TRBV25-1	CASRAGTGAFGGYTF	TGTGCCAGCAGGGCCGGGACAGGGGCCTTTGGGGGCTACACCTTC
.	TRBJ1-1	.	TRBV28	CASREGRGKGSEAFF	TGTGCCAGCAGGGAGGGGCGAGGGAAGGGTTCTGAAGCTTTCTTT
.	TRBJ1-1	.	TRBV19	CASSLTDWDTEAFF	TGTGCCAGTAGTTTGACCGACTGGGACACTGAAGCTTTCTTT
TRBD2	TRBJ2-1	once	TRBV2	CASSWLAGGAGEQFF	TGTGCCAGCTCGTGGCTAGCGGGGGGGGCAGGTGAGCAGTTCTTC